The sequence of this T cell receptor (beta chain) was determined in a study of tumor-infiltrating lymphocytes in primary liver carcinoma. Turning to the study itself: Enrolled patients were male and female, aged 30 to 69 years. Findings of the study overall: The overlap of tumor-adjacent and tumor-blood pairs was smaller than that of tumor region pairs.

From 500 to 600 ng of total RNA, TCR beta-specific cDNA was reverse-transcribed using a constant-region primer. The TCR beta library was amplified through three nested multiplex PCR rounds in a modified ARM-PCR procedure. A C-beta reverse primer was combined with TRBV1-TRBV30 forward primers in the first two PCR rounds, and each round had 10 cycles. TCRdb re-derived calls from the multiplex PCR reads in MiXCR, one entry per CDR3 protein. Among around 330,000 distinct CDR3 sequences listed, 45% to 70% were seen once. Note on this clonotype: Its antigen is still unknown.

Losses at the gene ends were 2 bases for V and 8 bases for J; bases not matched to a gene: 7. Germline CDR1 reads MNHEY; CDR2 reads SVGAGI. The CDR3 runs to 14 residues. Extraction also yielded germline DNA, while blood RNA was obtained from unsorted whole blood. The sequence derives from a woman in her thirties with primary liver carcinoma and hepatitis B virus infection. Sequencing was done on a sample of peripheral blood. The chain recombines TRBV6-5 with TRBJ1-2, with 8 bases aligning to TRBD1. For the CDR3, the DNA is TGTGCCAGCAGTTACCTTGGGACAGGTCGGGGCTACACCTTC. Amino acids: CASSYLGTGRGYTF.